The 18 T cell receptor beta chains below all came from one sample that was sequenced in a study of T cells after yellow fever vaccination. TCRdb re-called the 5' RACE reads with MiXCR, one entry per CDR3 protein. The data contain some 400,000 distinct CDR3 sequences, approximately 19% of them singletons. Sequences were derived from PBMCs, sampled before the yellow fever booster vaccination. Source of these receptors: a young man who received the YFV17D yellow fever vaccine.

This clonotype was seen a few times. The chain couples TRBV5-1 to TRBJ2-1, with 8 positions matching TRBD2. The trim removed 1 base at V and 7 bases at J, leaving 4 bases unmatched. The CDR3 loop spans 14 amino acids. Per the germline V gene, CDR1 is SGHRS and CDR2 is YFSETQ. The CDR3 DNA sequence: TGCGCCAGCAGCTTGCCGGGGGGGGCAAATGAGCAGTTCTTC. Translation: CASSLPGGANEQFF.

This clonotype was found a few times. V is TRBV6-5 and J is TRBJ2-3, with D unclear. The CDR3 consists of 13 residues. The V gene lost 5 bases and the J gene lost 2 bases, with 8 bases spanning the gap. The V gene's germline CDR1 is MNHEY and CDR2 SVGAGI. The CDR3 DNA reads TGTGCCAGCAGTCGCCTTGACACAGATACGCAGTATTTT. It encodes CASSRLDTDTQYF.

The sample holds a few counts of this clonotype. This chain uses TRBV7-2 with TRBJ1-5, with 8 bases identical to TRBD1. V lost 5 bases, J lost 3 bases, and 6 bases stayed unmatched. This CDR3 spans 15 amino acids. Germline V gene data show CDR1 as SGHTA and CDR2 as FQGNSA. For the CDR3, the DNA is TGTGCCAGCAGCCTTCGGACAGGGCACAATCAGCCCCAGCATTTT. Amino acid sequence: CASSLRTGHNQPQHF.

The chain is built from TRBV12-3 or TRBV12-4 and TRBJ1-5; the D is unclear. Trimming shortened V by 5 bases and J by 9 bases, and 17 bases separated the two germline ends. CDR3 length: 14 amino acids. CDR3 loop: CASSRVRGGVPQHF. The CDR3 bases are TGTGCCAGCAGTCGGGTTCGGGGTGGAGTGCCCCAGCATTTT.

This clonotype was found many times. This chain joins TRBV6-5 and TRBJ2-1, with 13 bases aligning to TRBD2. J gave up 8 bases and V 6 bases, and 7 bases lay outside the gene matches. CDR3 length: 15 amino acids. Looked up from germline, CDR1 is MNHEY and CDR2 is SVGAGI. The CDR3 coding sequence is TGTGCCAGCAGAAACCGACTAGCGGGGGGTCATGAGCAGTTCTTC. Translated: CASRNRLAGGHEQFF.

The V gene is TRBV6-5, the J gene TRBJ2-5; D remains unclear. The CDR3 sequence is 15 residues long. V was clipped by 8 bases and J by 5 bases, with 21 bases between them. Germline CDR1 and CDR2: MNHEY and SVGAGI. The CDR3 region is CASSFEADPRETQYF. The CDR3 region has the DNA TGTGCCAGCTCATTCGAGGCGGACCCTCGGGAGACCCAGTACTTC.

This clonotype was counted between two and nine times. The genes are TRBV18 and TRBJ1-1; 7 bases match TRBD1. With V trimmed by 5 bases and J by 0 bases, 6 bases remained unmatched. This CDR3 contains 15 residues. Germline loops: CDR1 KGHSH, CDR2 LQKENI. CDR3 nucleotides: TGTGCCAGCTCAGCGGGACAGCTCATGAACACTGAAGCTTTCTTT. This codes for CASSAGQLMNTEAFF.

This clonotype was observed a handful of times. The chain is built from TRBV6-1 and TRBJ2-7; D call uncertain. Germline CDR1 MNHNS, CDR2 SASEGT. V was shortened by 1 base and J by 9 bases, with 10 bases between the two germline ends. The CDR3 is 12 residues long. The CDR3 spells CASSEDLVRQYF. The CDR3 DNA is TGTGCCAGCAGTGAAGATCTGGTGCGGCAGTACTTC.

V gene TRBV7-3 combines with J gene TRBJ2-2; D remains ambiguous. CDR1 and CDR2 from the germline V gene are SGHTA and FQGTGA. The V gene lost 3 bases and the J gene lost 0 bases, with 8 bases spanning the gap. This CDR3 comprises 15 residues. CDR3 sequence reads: CASSLSYANTGELFF. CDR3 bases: TGTGCCAGCAGCTTGTCCTACGCGAACACCGGGGAGCTGTTTTTT.

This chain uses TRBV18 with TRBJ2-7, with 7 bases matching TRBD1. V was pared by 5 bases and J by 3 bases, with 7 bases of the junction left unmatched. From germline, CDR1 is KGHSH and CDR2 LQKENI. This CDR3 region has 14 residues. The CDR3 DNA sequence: TGTGCCAGCTCAACCACCGGACAGGACTACGAGCAGTACGTC. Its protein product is CASSTTGQDYEQYV.

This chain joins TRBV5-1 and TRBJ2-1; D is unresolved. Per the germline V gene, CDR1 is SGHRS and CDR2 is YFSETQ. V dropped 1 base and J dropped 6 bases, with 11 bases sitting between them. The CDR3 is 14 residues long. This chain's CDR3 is CASSLSHSGNEQFF. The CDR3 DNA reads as TGCGCCAGCAGCTTGTCTCACTCAGGCAATGAGCAGTTCTTC.

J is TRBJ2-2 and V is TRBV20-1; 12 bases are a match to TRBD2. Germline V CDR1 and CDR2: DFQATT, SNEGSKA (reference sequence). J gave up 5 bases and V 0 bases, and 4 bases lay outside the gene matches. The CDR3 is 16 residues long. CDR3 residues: CSAREASGGATGELFF. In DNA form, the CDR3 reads TGCAGTGCTAGAGAGGCTAGCGGGGGGGCTACCGGGGAGCTGTTTTTT.

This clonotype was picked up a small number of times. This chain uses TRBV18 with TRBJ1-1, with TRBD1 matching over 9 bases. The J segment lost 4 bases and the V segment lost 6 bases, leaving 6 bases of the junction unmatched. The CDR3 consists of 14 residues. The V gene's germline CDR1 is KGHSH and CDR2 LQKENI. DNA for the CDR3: TGTGCCAGCTCCCGCACAGGGGGCCGCACTGAAGCTTTCTTT. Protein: CASSRTGGRTEAFF.

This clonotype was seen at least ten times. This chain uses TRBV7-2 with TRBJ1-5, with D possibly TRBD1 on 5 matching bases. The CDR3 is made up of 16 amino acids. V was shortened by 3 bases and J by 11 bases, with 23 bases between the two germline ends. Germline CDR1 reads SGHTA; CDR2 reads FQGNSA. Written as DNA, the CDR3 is TGTGCCAGCAGCTTCCTAACGTCAGGGCGATCGTGGGCCCAGCATTTT. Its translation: CASSFLTSGRSWAQHF. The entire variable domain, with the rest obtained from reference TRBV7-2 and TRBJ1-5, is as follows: GAGVSQSPSNKVTEKGKDVELRCDPISGHTALYWYRQSLGQGLEFLIYFQGNSAPDKSGLPSDRFSAERTGGSVSTLTIQRTQQEDSAVYLCASSFLTSGRSWAQHFGDGTRLSIL.

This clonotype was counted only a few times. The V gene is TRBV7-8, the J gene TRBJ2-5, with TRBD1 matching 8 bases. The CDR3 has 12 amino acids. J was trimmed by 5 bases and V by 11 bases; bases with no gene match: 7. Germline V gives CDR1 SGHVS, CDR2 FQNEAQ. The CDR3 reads CACAGGGETQYF. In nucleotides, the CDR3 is TGTGCCTGCGCAGGGGGCGGTGAGACCCAGTACTTC.

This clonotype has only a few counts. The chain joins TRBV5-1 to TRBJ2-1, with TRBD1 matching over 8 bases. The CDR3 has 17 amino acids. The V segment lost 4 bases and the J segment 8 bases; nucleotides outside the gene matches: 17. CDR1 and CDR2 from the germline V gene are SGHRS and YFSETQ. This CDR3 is CASSLRSPGQGGDEQFF. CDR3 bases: TGCGCCAGCAGCCTTCGCTCCCCTGGACAGGGAGGAGATGAGCAGTTCTTC.

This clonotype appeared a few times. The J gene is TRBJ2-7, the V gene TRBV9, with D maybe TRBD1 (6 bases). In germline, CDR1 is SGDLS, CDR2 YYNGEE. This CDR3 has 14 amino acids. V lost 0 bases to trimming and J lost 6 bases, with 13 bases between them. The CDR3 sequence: CASSVGTASTEQYF. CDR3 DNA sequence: TGTGCCAGCAGCGTAGGGACAGCCTCCACCGAGCAGTACTTC.

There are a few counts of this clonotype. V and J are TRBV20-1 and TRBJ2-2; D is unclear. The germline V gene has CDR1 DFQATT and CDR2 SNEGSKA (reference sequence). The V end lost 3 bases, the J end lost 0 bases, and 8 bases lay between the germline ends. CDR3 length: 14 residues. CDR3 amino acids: CSARVSPNTGELFF. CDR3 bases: TGCAGTGCTAGGGTATCCCCGAACACCGGGGAGCTGTTTTTT.